The 26 T cell receptor beta chains below all came from one sample that was sequenced in a study of T cells in Graves' hyperthyroidism and ophthalmopathy. The CDR3 regions of TCR beta were amplified from RNA transcripts. HTBI primers were used for first-round RT-PCR of the TCR CDR3. A single record per CDR3 protein comes from TCRdb applying MiXCR to the multiplex PCR reads. Found here are under 400,000 distinct CDR3 sequences, over 15% of them singletons; the top ten hold roughly 49%. Material for sequencing was blood. The receptor set was obtained from a woman aged 50 to 60 with Graves' hyperthyroidism.

This chain connects TRBV7-3 to TRBJ2-7; D not certain. This CDR3 has 12 residues. Deletions cut 11 bases from V and 2 bases from J, with 13 bases between. Per germline, CDR1 SGHTA and CDR2 FQGTGA. Here the CDR3 reads CAHLASTYEQYF. The CDR3 region has the DNA TGTGCCCACCTGGCTAGTACCTACGAGCAGTACTTC.

The chain carries TRBV4-1 and TRBJ1-1, with D unresolved. V was pared by 2 bases and J by 4 bases, with 11 bases between. CDR3 length: 14 amino acids. Germline V gives CDR1 MGHRA, CDR2 YSYEKL. The DNA of the CDR3 is TGCGCCAGCAGCCAACCGACGGTGACCACTGAAGCTTTCTTT. It encodes CASSQPTVTTEAFF.

Ten or more counts support this clonotype. The CDR3 DNA is TGTGCCAGCAGCTTAGGCGGGGTGGGGTTCTACAATGAGCAGTTCTTC. This gives the protein CASSLGGVGFYNEQFF. The chain combines TRBV11-2 with TRBJ2-1; a weak D match, TRBD2 (6 bases). Trimming took off 1 base at V and 3 bases at J, with 13 bases between the two ends. The CDR3 is 16 amino acids. Germline loops: CDR1 SGHAT, CDR2 FQNNGV.

This clonotype was detected many times. This chain links TRBV30 with TRBJ2-1; D not certain. CDR1 is GTSNPN and CDR2 is SVGIG in the germline V gene (reference sequence). The CDR3 contains 14 residues. V dropped 2 bases and J dropped 3 bases, with 11 bases sitting between them. This CDR3 reads CAWSSQNGYNEQFF. CDR3 coding DNA: TGTGCCTGGAGTAGCCAGAACGGCTACAATGAGCAGTTCTTC.

Ten or more counts support this clonotype. The chain couples TRBV30 to TRBJ1-4, with a weak D call TRBD1 (5 bases). The CDR3 covers 13 residues. Deletions cut 4 bases from V and 8 bases from J, with 14 bases between. CDR1 and CDR2 (germline): GTSNPN, SVGIG (reference sequence). This CDR3 reads CAWKLGGGEKLFF. CDR3 nucleotide sequence: TGTGCCTGGAAGCTCGGGGGTGGCGAAAAACTGTTTTTT.

CDR3 nucleotides: TGTGCCAGCAGCCAAGACGTCGGGTCTGGGGCCAACGTCCTGACTTTC. Residues: CASSQDVGSGANVLTF. The chain is built from TRBV3-1 and TRBJ2-6; D is undetermined. Germline V gives CDR1 LGHDT, CDR2 YNNKEL (reference sequence). The CDR3 has 16 residues. Trimming pared 0 bases from V and 1 base from J, leaving 7 bases between. Looking up the rest from reference TRBV3-1 and TRBJ2-6 gives the full variable domain: DTAVSQTPKYLVTQMGNDKSIKCEQNLGHDTMYWYKQDSKKFLKIMFSYNNKELIINETVPNRFSPKSPDKAHLNLHINSLELGDSAVYFCASSQDVGSGANVLTFGAGSRLTVL.

This sequence joins TRBV5-1 and TRBJ2-3; TRBD2 aligns across 13 bases. This CDR3 has 16 amino acids. V lost 4 bases, J lost 6 bases, and 8 bases stayed unmatched. Germline V gene sequence: CDR1 SGHRS, CDR2 YFSETQ. In DNA form, the CDR3 reads TGCGCCAGCAGCATGACTAGCGGGGGGCCACGGGATACGCAGTATTTT. Protein product: CASSMTSGGPRDTQYF.

This clonotype was detected many times. The chain combines TRBV3-1 with TRBJ1-2; 7 bases line up with TRBD1. CDR3 size: 15 residues. Per the germline V gene, CDR1 is LGHDT and CDR2 is YNNKEL (reference sequence). V shed 4 bases and J 0 bases; nucleotides not matched to a gene: 5. The CDR3, as DNA: TGTGCCAGCAGCCTCCGGGACAGACCTAACTATGGCTACACCTTC. Translation: CASSLRDRPNYGYTF.

Ten or more counts support this clonotype. V gene TRBV28 combines with J gene TRBJ1-2; D not certain. CDR1 MDHEN and CDR2 SYDVKM come from the germline V gene. The CDR3 runs to 13 residues. Trimming removed 2 bases from V and 6 bases from J, with 10 bases in between. The CDR3 sequence is CASSLSTVNGYTF. CDR3 bases: TGTGCCAGCAGTTTAAGTACAGTGAATGGCTACACCTTC.

This clonotype has at least ten counts. The gene calls are TRBV5-1 and TRBJ2-7; 9 bases line up with TRBD1. The germline gives CDR1 SGHRS, CDR2 YFSETQ. V trimming: 2 bases; J trimming: 3 bases; junction bases outside the gene matches: 9. This CDR3 has 16 amino acids. CDR3 in amino acids: CASSFEAGTGFYEQYF. CDR3 bases: TGCGCCAGCAGCTTCGAGGCCGGGACAGGGTTCTACGAGCAGTACTTC.

The J gene is TRBJ2-1, the V gene TRBV7-9, with 9 positions matching TRBD2. The CDR3 contains 16 residues. V shed 5 bases and J 4 bases; nucleotides not matched to a gene: 9. The germline gives CDR1 SEHNR, CDR2 FQNEAQ (reference sequence). CDR3 loop: CASSLPSGVRYNEQFF. The CDR3 DNA follows: TGTGCCAGCAGCCTACCTAGCGGGGTGAGGTACAATGAGCAGTTCTTC. Filled out from reference TRBV7-9 and TRBJ2-1, the complete variable domain reads DTGVSQNPRHKITKRGQNVTFRCDPISEHNRLYWYRQTLGQGPEFLTYFQNEAQLEKSRLLSDRFSAERPKGSFSTLEIQRTEQGDSAMYLCASSLPSGVRYNEQFFGPGTRLTVL.

This clonotype was seen repeatedly, ten times or more. This chain links TRBV28 with TRBJ2-7; D may be TRBD2 (6 bases). Trimming took off 5 bases at V and 3 bases at J, with 14 bases between the two ends. Germline assignment: CDR1 MDHEN and CDR2 SYDVKM. This CDR3 has 14 residues. The CDR3 spells CASSPPQGGYEQYF. The CDR3 coding sequence is TGTGCCAGCAGTCCCCCCCAGGGAGGCTACGAGCAGTACTTC.

This clonotype has a count of ten or more. The chain links TRBV11-2 to TRBJ2-5; D may be TRBD2 (7 bases). The CDR3 contains 17 residues. The V end lost 5 bases, the J end lost 4 bases, and 23 bases lay between the germline ends. Germline V gives CDR1 SGHAT, CDR2 FQNNGV. The CDR3 coding sequence is TGTGCCAGCAGCCCGGGGGGCGCTAGCCCCGGGCCAGAGACCCAGTACTTC. Protein sequence: CASSPGGASPGPETQYF. Variable domain in full (rest from reference TRBV11-2 and TRBJ2-5): EAGVAQSPRYKIIEKRQSVAFWCNPISGHATLYWYQQILGQGPKLLIQFQNNGVVDDSQLPKDRFSAERLKGVDSTLKIQPAKLEDSAVYLCASSPGGASPGPETQYFGPGTRLLVL.

V and J are TRBV25-1 and TRBJ2-5; D possibly corresponds to TRBD1 (6 bases). The CDR3 has 15 amino acids. V lost 2 bases and J lost 2, with 12 bases in between. Germline CDR1 MGHDK, CDR2 SYGVNS. CDR3 bases: TGTGCCAGCAGTGAAATTCAGGGGATACAAGAGACCCAGTACTTC. Encoded protein: CASSEIQGIQETQYF.

Ten or more counts support this clonotype. The chain employs TRBV20-1 and TRBJ2-3; 16 bases agree with TRBD2. Losses at the gene ends were 6 bases for V and 2 bases for J; bases not matched to a gene: 5. CDR3 length: 16 residues. Germline-derived CDR1 and CDR2 are DFQATT and SNEGSKA (reference sequence). The CDR3 nucleotides read TGCAGTGCGGATGGGACTAGCGGGAGGGACACAGATACGCAGTATTTT. This codes for CSADGTSGRDTDTQYF.

The chain combines TRBV3-1 with TRBJ1-1; D unresolved. Between the trimmed V and J ends, which lost 0 bases and 3 bases, there was a span of 5 bases. Germline V gene lookup returns CDR1 LGHDT and CDR2 YNNKEL (reference sequence). The CDR3 is 13 amino acids. In nucleotides, the CDR3 is TGTGCCAGCAGCCAAGACACCCACACTGAAGCTTTCTTT. It codes for CASSQDTHTEAFF. Full variable domain (outside the CDR3, taken from reference TRBV3-1 and TRBJ1-1): DTAVSQTPKYLVTQMGNDKSIKCEQNLGHDTMYWYKQDSKKFLKIMFSYNNKELIINETVPNRFSPKSPDKAHLNLHINSLELGDSAVYFCASSQDTHTEAFFGQGTRLTVV.

The chain employs TRBV6-6 and TRBJ2-7, with 7 bases identical to TRBD2. Germline V lookup: CDR1 MNHNY, CDR2 SVGAGI (reference sequence). The CDR3 is 15 amino acids. V shed 3 bases, J shed 4 bases, and the junction held 9 bases outside the gene matches. As DNA, the CDR3 is TGTGCCAGCAGTTATTCGGCAGGAGCGGGGTACGAGCAGTACGTC. It specifies CASSYSAGAGYEQYV.

This clonotype was recorded many times. CDR3 loop: CASSLNPGVNYEQYV. CDR3 coding DNA: TGTGCCAGCAGTTTGAACCCGGGAGTAAACTACGAGCAGTACGTC. The rearrangement joins TRBV12-3 or TRBV12-4 to TRBJ2-7, with a tentative D call TRBD2 (6 bases). CDR3 length: 15 residues. V lost 3 bases and J lost 3, with 15 bases in between.

There are a few counts of this clonotype. This rearrangement joins TRBV20-1 to TRBJ2-5; possible D gene TRBD2, 6 bases. This CDR3 is 15 amino acids long. Germline CDR1 and CDR2: DFQATT and SNEGSKA (reference sequence). Trimming shortened V by 0 bases and J by 5 bases, and 16 bases separated the two germline ends. In nucleotides, the CDR3 is TGCAGTGCTAGAGATCGGCACGGGAGCTGGGAGACCCAGTACTTC. This gives the protein CSARDRHGSWETQYF.

Concerning this clonotype: An end of the junction does not agree with germline; a read error may underlie this. V usage is TRBV12-3 or TRBV12-4 and J usage is TRBJ1-6; D gene ambiguous. The CDR3 extends over 15 amino acids. The chain's CDR3 is CASSLADRNKSPLHF. As DNA, the CDR3 is TGTGCCAGCAGTTTAGCAGATAGAAATAAATCACCCCTCCACTTT.

The chain recombines TRBV19 with TRBJ2-6; no firm D call. V was clipped by 1 base and J by 0 bases, with 7 bases between them. Germline assignment: CDR1 LNHDA and CDR2 SQIVND (reference sequence). The CDR3 totals 16 residues. The CDR3 region is CASSIVWGSGANVLTF. The CDR3, as DNA: TGTGCCAGTAGTATAGTTTGGGGCTCTGGGGCCAACGTCCTGACTTTC.

The chain uses TRBV5-1 and TRBJ2-3; 8 bases match TRBD1. The CDR3 has 15 residues. Germline loops: CDR1 SGHRS, CDR2 YFSETQ. J gave up 3 bases and V 4 bases, and 7 bases lay outside the gene matches. The CDR3 is CASSANRGETDTQYF. The CDR3 region has the DNA TGCGCCAGCAGCGCGAACAGGGGGGAGACAGATACGCAGTATTTT.

This clonotype has only a few counts. The CDR3 sequence: CSAADPEGGSTEAFF. The CDR3 bases are TGCAGTGCTGCGGACCCAGAGGGGGGGTCAACTGAAGCTTTCTTT. The V gene is TRBV20-1, the J gene TRBJ1-1; TRBD1 is a possible D gene (6 bases). The CDR3 has 15 residues. V lost 5 bases and J 5 bases, leaving 21 bases between the germline ends. CDR1 is DFQATT, CDR2 SNEGSKA, per germline (reference sequence).

This clonotype appeared a few times. J is TRBJ2-2 and V is TRBV29-1; a weak D match, TRBD1 (6 bases). The V gene's germline CDR1 is SQVTM and CDR2 ANQGSEA. CDR3 size: 15 residues. CDR3 DNA sequence: TGCAATCCCCCGGGTGGGGGCCTGAACACCGGGGAGCTGTTTTTT. It translates to CNPPGGGLNTGELFF.

The chain employs TRBV12-3 or TRBV12-4 and TRBJ1-5; a weak D match, TRBD1 (5 bases). The V end was cut by 6 bases, the J end by 7 bases, with 19 bases between. The CDR3 is 15 amino acids. The DNA for the CDR3 is TGTGCCAGCAGCCTGAGGGCTACGGGGGGACAGCCCCAGCATTTT. This gives the protein CASSLRATGGQPQHF.

The chain recombines TRBV7-6 with TRBJ1-2; no firm D call. The CDR3 is 16 residues long. The germline V and J ends were trimmed by 5 bases and 0 bases, with 16 bases remaining between them. Per germline, CDR1 SGHVS and CDR2 FNYEAQ. In DNA form, the CDR3 reads TGTGCCAGCAGCCCCGGGTCTATTGCTTCTAACTATGGCTACACCTTC. Residues: CASSPGSIASNYGYTF.